The clone carrying this T cell receptor beta chain appeared a few times. The antigen remains undetermined. This record belongs to a study of T cell clones after liver transplantation. Study details: As an antigen-independent comparator, third-party-reactive TCRbeta sequences came from pre-transplant mixed lymphocyte reactions. Three of the eight recipients were HCV-positive; the rest had non-autoimmune, non-viral transplant indications. Draws occurred before transplant, before withdrawal, and after complete or failed withdrawal. Points from the study as a whole: Graft donor-reactive T cells may have migrated into the graft rather than being deleted.

The CDR3 runs 15 residues. V lost 0 bases, J lost 2 bases, and 9 bases lay in between. Looked up from germline, CDR1 is KGHSH and CDR2 is LQKENI. The method was immunoSEQ multiplex PCR; TCRdb's version includes in-frame clones alone and lacks a portion of them. The data contain tens of thousands of clones, under 95% of them singletons. The specimen was CD4+ T cells from blood, collected before liver transplant. The V gene is TRBV18, the J gene TRBJ2-3; D may be TRBD2 (6 bases). This receptor was taken from a human donor who received a liver transplant. CDR3 region: CASSPPTRATDTQYF. CDR3 bases: TGTGCCAGCTCACCACCGACTAGGGCCACAGATACGCAGTATTTT.